These 18 T cell receptor beta chains share one sample of origin, sequenced in a study of blood T cells in healthy people across ages. A second roughly 6 to 12 cycle PCR used barcoded and J-beta primers. TCRdb reprocessed the 5' RACE reads via MiXCR and lists one record per CDR3 protein. The table lists 650,000 to 800,000 distinct CDR3 sequences, around 42% of them singletons, with around 21% in the top ten. Sequenced material: blood. All receptors come from a man aged 55-75 years in good health.

This clonotype was recorded at least ten times. The chain carries TRBV7-2 and TRBJ2-7; TRBD1 aligns across 11 bases. In germline, CDR1 is SGHTA, CDR2 FQGNSA. J was trimmed by 3 bases and V by 3 bases; bases with no gene match: 1. This CDR3 has 14 amino acids. Written as DNA, the CDR3 is TGTGCCAGCAGCTTCGGGACAGGGGGCTACGAGCAGTACTTC. Translation gives CASSFGTGGYEQYF.

The CDR3 region is CAIGGTGGESQHF. The DNA for the CDR3 is TGTGCCATCGGCGGGACAGGGGGCGAATCCCAGCATTTT. V gene TRBV10-3 combines with J gene TRBJ1-5, with 12 bases fitting TRBD1. Germline values: CDR1 ENHRY, CDR2 SYGVKD. V lost 8 bases, J lost 11 bases, and 7 bases stayed unmatched. CDR3 size: 13 residues.

The rearrangement links TRBV20-1 to TRBJ2-6; D call uncertain. V was cut by 3 bases and J by 3 bases, with 6 bases left in between. In germline, CDR1 is DFQATT, CDR2 SNEGSKA (reference sequence). The CDR3 runs 13 residues. The CDR3 DNA is TGCAGTGCTAGTACCGGTGGGGCCAACGTCCTGACTTTC. Translation: CSASTGGANVLTF.

This chain joins TRBV18 and TRBJ2-3, with D hard to call. The germline gives CDR1 KGHSH, CDR2 LQKENI. V shed 3 bases and J shed 3 bases, with 10 bases lying between them. The length of the CDR3 is 14 residues. CDR3 loop: CASSPDLSTDTQYF. In DNA form, the CDR3 reads TGTGCCAGCTCACCCGATTTATCGACAGATACGCAGTATTTT.

The V and J genes are TRBV9 and TRBJ2-5, with D perhaps given as TRBD1 or TRBD2 (6 bases each). The CDR3 is 15 amino acids. V was clipped by 7 bases and J by 11 bases, with 27 bases between them. The V gene's germline CDR1 is SGDLS and CDR2 YYNGEE. CDR3 sequence reads: CASALMEGELGEQYF. CDR3 nucleotide sequence: TGTGCCAGCGCTTTGATGGAGGGGGAACTGGGGGAGCAGTACTTC.

This clonotype has more than one count but fewer than ten. The gene calls are TRBV2 and TRBJ2-7; 9 nucleotides match TRBD2. Germline V CDR1 and CDR2: SNHLY, FYNNEI. V shed 0 bases and J 2 bases; nucleotides not matched to a gene: 8. The CDR3 covers 17 residues. CDR3 in DNA: TGTGCCAGCAGTGAAGCGGGGGCTAGCGGGGAAACCTACGAGCAGTACTTC. Translation gives CASSEAGASGETYEQYF.

The chain joins TRBV6-6 to TRBJ1-2; no reliable D call. The CDR3 runs 14 residues. The ends were cut back, 2 bases at V and 0 bases at J, with 7 bases in the middle. Germline V gene sequence: CDR1 MNHNY, CDR2 SVGAGI (reference sequence). This CDR3 is CASSYGEANYGYTF. The DNA for the CDR3 is TGTGCCAGCAGTTACGGTGAGGCTAACTATGGCTACACCTTC.

The rearrangement joins TRBV14 to TRBJ2-1, with D perhaps being TRBD1 or TRBD2 (5 bases each). The CDR3 runs 14 residues. Germline V CDR1 and CDR2: SGHDN, FVKESK. V lost 1 base, J lost 9 bases, and 13 bases lay in between. The CDR3 is CASSQGIGASEQFF. Written as DNA, the CDR3 is TGTGCCAGCAGCCAAGGTATCGGGGCGAGTGAGCAGTTCTTC. Together with reference TRBV14 and TRBJ2-1, the CDR3 gives the full variable domain: EAGVTQFPSHSVIEKGQTVTLRCDPISGHDNLYWYRRVMGKEIKFLLHFVKESKQDESGMPNNRFLAERTGGTYSTLKVQPAELEDSGVYFCASSQGIGASEQFFGPGTRLTVL.

This clonotype was picked up a small number of times. The chain joins TRBV4-3 to TRBJ2-5; D is possibly TRBD1 or TRBD2 (5 bases each). Trimming left V 1 base short and J 11 bases short, with 17 bases between. Germline CDR1 and CDR2: LGHNA and YSLEER. This CDR3 region has 14 residues. Here the CDR3 reads CASSQALGDGEQYF. The CDR3 DNA is TGCGCCAGCAGCCAAGCTCTCGGGGACGGGGAGCAGTACTTC.

The rearrangement joins TRBV12-3 or TRBV12-4 to TRBJ2-5, with D possibly matching TRBD2 (5 bases). V was trimmed by 5 bases and J by 11 bases, leaving 15 bases between them. The CDR3 contains 12 residues. DNA of the CDR3: TGTGCCAGCAGTCCCCTCGGGGAAGAGCAGTACTTC. As protein: CASSPLGEEQYF.

This clonotype was detected only a few times. The V gene is TRBV4-3, the J gene TRBJ2-7, with TRBD1 identical over 7 bases. Germline lookup yields CDR1 LGHNA and CDR2 YSLEER. The junction had 8 bases not matched to a gene; V was cut back by 1 base and J by 2 bases. The CDR3 extends over 16 amino acids. CDR3 loop: CASSQASATGTYEQYF. CDR3 nucleotide sequence: TGCGCCAGCAGCCAAGCCAGCGCGACAGGGACCTACGAGCAGTACTTC.

This rearrangement joins TRBV9 to TRBJ2-4, with 8 positions matching TRBD2. Unmatched junction bases numbered 7, after V lost 3 bases and J lost 2 bases. This CDR3 region has 16 residues. CDR1 is SGDLS and CDR2 is YYNGEE in the germline V gene. DNA of the CDR3: TGTGCCAGCAGCGCCGGGAGGGGGGTGACCAAAAACATTCAGTACTTC. Amino acid sequence: CASSAGRGVTKNIQYF.

This chain uses TRBV3-1 with TRBJ2-4; 7 bases agree with TRBD2. The J call is in doubt because the DNA end fits TRBJ2-7 better. This CDR3 is 12 amino acids long. The germline V gene has CDR1 LGHDT and CDR2 YNNKEL (reference sequence). The CDR3 spells CASSQWGGEQYF. The CDR3 DNA follows: TGTGCCAGCAGCCAATGGGGGGGCGAGCAGTACTTC.

Worth noting for this clonotype: This may come from a read error, since a much larger clone is one base off. V usage is TRBV20-1 and J usage is TRBJ2-3, with D uncertain. V was clipped by 1 base and J by 0 bases, with 8 bases between them. CDR1 is DFQATT and CDR2 is SNEGSKA in the germline V gene (reference sequence). CDR3 length: 14 residues. CDR3 DNA sequence: TGCAGTGCTAGAGCCCAGCTTAGCACAGATACGCAGTATTTT. Translation: CSARAQLSTDTQYF.

The genes are TRBV7-9 and TRBJ2-5; D is perhaps TRBD1 (6 bases). The CDR3 loop spans 16 amino acids. Trimming removed 5 bases from V and 0 bases from J, with 16 bases in between. Germline V gene lookup returns CDR1 SEHNR and CDR2 FQNEAQ (reference sequence). The CDR3 DNA is TGTGCCAGCAGCCCCCCAACTCAGGGGTACCAAGAGACCCAGTACTTC. This sequence encodes CASSPPTQGYQETQYF.

This clonotype was found many times. The V and J genes are TRBV29-1 and TRBJ2-5, with D perhaps TRBD2 (6 bases). The length of the CDR3 is 13 residues. The germline gives CDR1 SQVTM, CDR2 ANQGSEA. The V end lost 7 bases, the J end lost 5 bases, and 17 bases lay between the germline ends. The CDR3 nucleotides read TGCAGCGCTGACCCCGCGGGGTCGGAGACCCAGTACTTC. Amino acids: CSADPAGSETQYF.

The V gene is TRBV5-1, the J gene TRBJ1-2, with D perhaps TRBD1 (6 bases). V was trimmed by 4 bases and J by 6 bases, leaving 10 bases between them. The CDR3 is 12 amino acids. Looked up from germline, CDR1 is SGHRS and CDR2 is YFSETQ. This chain's CDR3 is CASSADSNGYTF. The CDR3 region has the DNA TGCGCCAGCAGCGCGGACAGCAATGGCTACACCTTC.

In its sample, this clonotype was seen a few times. CDR3 sequence: CGPGAELGYTF. The CDR3 DNA reads as TGTGGACCAGGCGCGGAGCTTGGCTACACCTTC. The V gene is TRBV27, the J gene TRBJ1-2; D gene uncertain. The germline CDR1 and CDR2 sequences are MNHEY and SMNVEV (reference sequence). The CDR3 runs to 11 residues.